Listed here are 18 T cell receptor beta chains from one sample, sequenced in a study of cytomegalovirus exposure and HLA in healthy donors (dated by TCRdb to about 2017). Receptor libraries were prepared by the immunoSEQ multiplex PCR assay. The multiplex PCR relied on a mix of 60 forward primers for TCR Vbeta segments and 13 reverse primers for TCR Jbeta segments. Drawn from immuneACCESS, this table holds only the in-frame rearrangements with V and J called that TCRdb kept. Clones are partly lost; checked studies trace under half to an unresolved V gene and leave the rest unexplained. Within this sample are around 150,000 clones, with over 80% of them counted one time only. In total, the top ten clones hold 3% to 3.5% of the sample. Sequenced sample: PBMCs. These receptors were taken from a male donor in good health and CMV-seronegative.

This chain joins TRBV4-3 and TRBJ1-3, with D possibly matching TRBD1 (5 bases). The V gene lost 4 bases and the J gene lost 4 bases, with 14 bases spanning the gap. The CDR3 totals 15 residues. CDR1 and CDR2 (germline): LGHNA, YSLEER. The CDR3 protein is CASSRTGDWGNTIYF. CDR3 DNA: TGCGCCAGCAGCCGGACCGGGGACTGGGGAAACACCATATATTTT.

The chain joins TRBV19 to TRBJ2-1, with a tentative D call TRBD1 (5 bases). The germline V gene encodes CDR1 LNHDA and CDR2 SQIVND (reference sequence). Trimming took 5 bases from V and 0 from J, leaving 14 bases between them. There are 16 residues in the CDR3. The DNA of the CDR3 is TGTGCCAGTAGTCCTCAGGGCACGGGCTCCTACAATGAGCAGTTCTTC. This gives the protein CASSPQGTGSYNEQFF.

The rearrangement joins TRBV28 to TRBJ2-7, with TRBD1 identical over 7 bases. The CDR3 runs to 14 residues. Germline assignment: CDR1 MDHEN and CDR2 SYDVKM. V gave up 5 bases and J gave up 5 bases; unmatched junction bases: 9. The CDR3 loop is CASSTDLGTDEQYF. The DNA for the CDR3 is TGTGCCAGCAGTACAGACCTGGGGACAGACGAGCAGTACTTC.

This chain links TRBV7-9 with TRBJ1-4; 8 bases align to TRBD1. The junction had 5 bases not matched to a gene; V was cut back by 8 bases and J by 6 bases. CDR1 SEHNR and CDR2 FQNEAQ come from the germline V gene (reference sequence). This CDR3 contains 13 residues. CDR3 region: CASADRGDEKLFF. DNA of the CDR3: TGTGCCAGCGCCGACAGGGGTGATGAAAAACTGTTTTTT.

This rearrangement joins TRBV7-2 to TRBJ2-3; TRBD1 agrees at 11 bases. Germline CDR1 is SGHTA and CDR2 is FQGNSA. The CDR3 is 16 amino acids. The trim removed 2 bases at V and 3 bases at J, leaving 4 bases unmatched. CDR3 protein: CASSLWGQGGTDTQYF. CDR3 DNA: TGTGCCAGCAGCTTATGGGGACAGGGGGGAACAGATACGCAGTATTTT.

The chain recombines TRBV19 with TRBJ1-1; no firm D call. Looked up from germline, CDR1 is LNHDA and CDR2 is SQIVND (reference sequence). Trimming shortened V by 3 bases and J by 5 bases, and 10 bases separated the two germline ends. This CDR3 is 13 amino acids long. The CDR3 region has the DNA TGTGCCAGTAGTATCCCCGGGTATACTGAAGCTTTCTTT. It translates to CASSIPGYTEAFF.

This clone was recorded a few times. The CDR3 here is CASRANTGELFF. CDR3 nucleotides: TGTGCCAGTAGGGCAAACACCGGGGAGCTGTTTTTT. This rearrangement joins TRBV19 to TRBJ2-2, with D unclear. This CDR3 comprises 12 residues. Trimming took 6 bases from V and 2 from J, leaving 4 bases between them. Germline V gives CDR1 LNHDA, CDR2 SQIVND (reference sequence).

The chain couples TRBV4-1 to TRBJ2-1, with 9 bases that match TRBD1. Germline V CDR1 and CDR2: MGHRA, YSYEKL. V gave up 4 bases and J gave up 3 bases; unmatched junction bases: 4. There are 15 residues in the CDR3. The CDR3 DNA reads as TGCGCCAGCAGCCTTACGGGACAGGGCTACAATGAGCAGTTCTTC. Its protein is CASSLTGQGYNEQFF.

This clone has only one observation. This chain uses TRBV19 with TRBJ2-7, with 9 bases matching TRBD1. This CDR3 spans 12 amino acids. J lost 5 bases, V lost 8 bases, and 4 bases had no gene match. Per the germline V gene, CDR1 is LNHDA and CDR2 is SQIVND (reference sequence). CDR3: CASLDRGDEQYF. CDR3 nucleotides: TGTGCCAGTCTTGACAGGGGGGACGAGCAGTACTTC.

The chain is built from TRBV7-9 and TRBJ2-5; the match to TRBD2 covers 8 bases. CDR1 SEHNR and CDR2 FQNEAQ come from the germline V gene (reference sequence). Trimming at V came to 5 bases and at J to 5 bases, leaving 7 bases not matched to a gene. This CDR3 has 14 amino acids. In DNA, the CDR3 is TGTGCCAGCAGCCAAGCGGGAGCTATGGAGACCCAGTACTTC. Protein sequence: CASSQAGAMETQYF.

This sequence joins TRBV19 and TRBJ2-5; 8 nucleotides line up with TRBD2. Near its end, the DNA agrees better with TRBJ2-7, so the J call may be wrong. The CDR3 extends over 15 amino acids. Germline V gene data show CDR1 as LNHDA and CDR2 as SQIVND (reference sequence). The CDR3 reads CASSMFLAGAYEQYF. The CDR3 nucleotides read TGTGCCAGTAGTATGTTTCTAGCGGGTGCCTACGAGCAGTACTTC.

The CDR3 DNA reads TGTGCCAGTCGGACAGGGGCGAATGAGCAGTTCTTC. Protein sequence: CASRTGANEQFF. The chain combines TRBV19 with TRBJ2-1, with TRBD1 identical over 9 bases. With V trimmed by 8 bases and J by 7 bases, 3 bases remained unmatched. The CDR3 has 12 amino acids. Looked up from germline, CDR1 is LNHDA and CDR2 is SQIVND (reference sequence).

The chain combines TRBV2 with TRBJ1-2; D not resolved. CDR3 size: 13 residues. With 4 bases removed from V and 8 bases from J, the gap between germline ends came to 14 bases. Germline assignment: CDR1 SNHLY and CDR2 FYNNEI. The CDR3 is CASSVSNPQGYTF. The DNA for the CDR3 is TGTGCCAGCAGTGTTTCGAACCCGCAGGGCTACACCTTC.

In its sample, this clone was seen a few times. This sequence joins TRBV4-2 and TRBJ2-2, with a weak D call TRBD1 (5 bases). Per the germline V gene, CDR1 is LGHNA and CDR2 is YNFKEQ. The CDR3 has 17 residues. The V end lost 1 base, the J end lost 3 bases, and 15 bases lay between the germline ends. The CDR3 is CASSQAPGAEYTGELFF. The CDR3 DNA is TGTGCCAGCAGCCAAGCGCCTGGGGCTGAGTACACCGGGGAGCTGTTTTTT.

The chain combines TRBV4-1 with TRBJ2-1, with 11 bases matching TRBD2. Germline-derived CDR1 and CDR2 are MGHRA and YSYEKL. Germline trimming cut 1 base from V and 14 bases from J; bases unmatched to any gene: 4. This CDR3 region has 13 residues. The CDR3 coding sequence is TGCGCCAGCAGCCAAGGGCTAGCGGGAGGTGAGTTCTTC. It specifies CASSQGLAGGEFF.

As DNA, the CDR3 is TGTGCCAGTAGCGTTGGACAGGGCTACGAGCAGTACTTC. Its translation is CASSVGQGYEQYF. The V gene is TRBV19, the J gene TRBJ2-7; TRBD1 aligns across 8 bases. This CDR3 is built from 13 residues. From germline, CDR1 is LNHDA and CDR2 SQIVND (reference sequence). The trim removed 6 bases at V and 3 bases at J, leaving 4 bases unmatched. Together with reference TRBV19 and TRBJ2-7, the CDR3 gives the full variable domain: DGGITQSPKYLFRKEGQNVTLSCEQNLNHDAMYWYRQDPGQGLRLIYYSQIVNDFQKGDIAEGYSVSREKKESFPLTVTSAQKNPTAFYLCASSVGQGYEQYFGPGTRLTVT.

This clone has a single count. The genes are TRBV5-1 and TRBJ1-2; 8 bases map to TRBD1. This CDR3 is 11 amino acids long. Trimming cost V 9 bases and J 8 bases; bases outside gene matches: 6. The V gene's germline CDR1 is SGHRS and CDR2 YFSETQ. The CDR3 is CATSGTGGYTF. The CDR3 DNA is TGCGCCACCTCCGGGACAGGAGGCTACACCTTC.

The chain joins TRBV19 to TRBJ2-7; the match to TRBD2 covers 9 bases. V lost 6 bases and J lost 2; bases outside the gene matches: 5. Germline assignment: CDR1 LNHDA and CDR2 SQIVND (reference sequence). CDR3 size: 14 residues. In nucleotides, the CDR3 is TGTGCCAGTAGCGCAGCGGGAGGCCCCTACGAGCAGTACTTC. This codes for CASSAAGGPYEQYF.